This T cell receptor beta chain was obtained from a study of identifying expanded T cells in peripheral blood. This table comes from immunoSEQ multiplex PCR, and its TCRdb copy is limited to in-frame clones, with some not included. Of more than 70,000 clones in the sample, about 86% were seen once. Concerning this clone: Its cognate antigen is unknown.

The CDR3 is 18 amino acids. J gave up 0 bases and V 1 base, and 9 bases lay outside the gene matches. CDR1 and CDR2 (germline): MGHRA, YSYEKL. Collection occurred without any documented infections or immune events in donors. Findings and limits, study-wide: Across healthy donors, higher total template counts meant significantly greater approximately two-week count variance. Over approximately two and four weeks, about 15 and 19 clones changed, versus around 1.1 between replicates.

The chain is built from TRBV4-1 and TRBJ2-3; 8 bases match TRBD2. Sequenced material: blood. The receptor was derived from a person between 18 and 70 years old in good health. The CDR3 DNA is TGCGCCAGCAGCCAAGTTCTCCGGGGGGGGCGTAGCACAGATACGCAGTATTTT. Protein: CASSQVLRGGRSTDTQYF.